These 22 T cell receptor beta chains were all obtained from the same sample, sequenced in a study of cytomegalovirus exposure and HLA in healthy donors. Use of 60 Vbeta and 13 Jbeta primers characterized the PCR. Sequenced by immunoSEQ multiplex PCR; TCRdb stores in-frame clones only, minus some. The profile shows around 170,000 clones, roughly 80% of them singletons. The sequenced sample consisted of PBMCs. These receptors were taken from a woman between 18 and 30 years old in good health and CMV-seronegative.

This chain connects TRBV10-3 to TRBJ2-7, with a possible D match to TRBD1 (6 bases). V dropped 8 bases and J dropped 3 bases, with 14 bases sitting between them. CDR1 and CDR2 (germline): ENHRY, SYGVKD. This CDR3 is built from 13 residues. In nucleotides, the CDR3 is TGTGCCATCGGCACGGGACACAACTACGAGCAGTACTTC. This translates into CAIGTGHNYEQYF.

The chain uses TRBV27 and TRBJ2-5, with D perhaps TRBD1 (6 bases). Germline loops: CDR1 MNHEY, CDR2 SMNVEV (reference sequence). Trimming stripped 2 bases from V and 9 bases from J, with 13 bases between. CDR3 length equals 13 residues. The CDR3 loop reads CASSLRWKGAQYF. CDR3 sequence (DNA): TGTGCCAGCAGTTTAAGGTGGAAGGGGGCCCAGTACTTC.

The gene calls are TRBV10-1 and TRBJ1-1, with TRBD1 identical over 8 bases. Unmatched junction bases numbered 6, after V lost 6 bases and J lost 0 bases. This CDR3 has 15 amino acids. Germline CDR1 and CDR2: WNHNN and SYGVQD (reference sequence). The CDR3 reads CASRMDRALNTEAFF. The CDR3 nucleotides read TGCGCCAGCAGGATGGACAGGGCCCTGAACACTGAAGCTTTCTTT.

This chain connects TRBV2 to TRBJ2-1; a weak D match, TRBD1 (6 bases). CDR1 and CDR2 (germline): SNHLY, FYNNEI. This CDR3 has 14 residues. V gave up 4 bases and J gave up 7 bases, with 14 bases separating them. The CDR3 region is CASSGDIGANEQFF. The CDR3 nucleotides are TGTGCCAGCAGTGGGGACATAGGGGCGAATGAGCAGTTCTTC.

CDR3 DNA: TGTGCCAGCAGCTCACAGGGAGAGACCCAGTACTTC. Its translation is CASSSQGETQYF. The chain carries TRBV13 and TRBJ2-5; perhaps TRBD1 as D (6 bases). Trimming took off 4 bases at V and 4 bases at J, with 7 bases between the two ends. CDR3 size: 12 residues. Germline V gene lookup returns CDR1 PRHDT and CDR2 FYEKMQ (reference sequence).

V usage is TRBV18 and J usage is TRBJ1-1; the D is unclear. Looked up from germline, CDR1 is KGHSH and CDR2 is LQKENI. The V end lost 3 bases, the J end lost 10 bases, and 12 bases lay between the germline ends. The CDR3 consists of 12 residues. The CDR3 DNA is TGTGCCAGCTCACCCGCGGAGGAAGGAGCTTTCTTT. It yields the protein CASSPAEEGAFF. Looking up the rest from reference TRBV18 and TRBJ1-1 gives the full variable domain: NAGVMQNPRHLVRRRGQEARLRCSPMKGHSHVYWYRQLPEEGLKFMVYLQKENIIDESGMPKERFSAEFPKEGPSILRIQQVVRGDSAAYFCASSPAEEGAFFGQGTRLTVV.

The chain employs TRBV28 and TRBJ2-3, with 7 nucleotides matching TRBD2. Germline CDR1 is MDHEN and CDR2 is SYDVKM. The CDR3 runs to 14 residues. The V and J ends lost 3 bases and 2 bases, in that order; junction bases with no gene match: 2. CDR3 nucleotide sequence: TGTGCCAGCAGTTTCGGGGGGTACACAGATACGCAGTATTTT. Translated: CASSFGGYTDTQYF.

The rearrangement links TRBV5-6 to TRBJ2-3; the match to TRBD2 covers 7 bases. Losses at the gene ends were 4 bases for V and 4 bases for J; bases not matched to a gene: 9. This CDR3 contains 15 residues. CDR1 and CDR2 (germline): SGHDT, YYEEEE. The CDR3 here is CASSPGGGMADTQYF. In nucleotides, the CDR3 is TGTGCCAGCAGCCCTGGCGGGGGTATGGCAGATACGCAGTATTTT.

The count of this clone is one. The V and J genes are TRBV27 and TRBJ2-3, with 12 bases fitting TRBD2. The ends lost 5 bases at V and 2 bases at J; junction bases unmatched: 8. Germline-derived CDR1 and CDR2 are MNHEY and SMNVEV (reference sequence). The CDR3 extends over 17 amino acids. In nucleotides, the CDR3 is TGTGCCAGCAGTCCTTCGACTAGCGGGGGAGTCACAGATACGCAGTATTTT. Translation: CASSPSTSGGVTDTQYF.

The chain carries TRBV19 and TRBJ2-1; perhaps TRBD2 as D (6 bases). Trimming took off 3 bases at V and 1 base at J, with 16 bases between the two ends. There are 17 residues in the CDR3. CDR1 and CDR2 from the germline V gene are LNHDA and SQIVND (reference sequence). DNA for the CDR3: TGTGCCAGTAGTATGTTCAGGGAGGTTTGGTCCTACAATGAGCAGTTCTTC. Amino acids: CASSMFREVWSYNEQFF.

The sample holds one count of this clone. The rearrangement uses TRBV7-2 and TRBJ1-2, with 7 positions matching TRBD1. The V segment lost 3 bases and the J segment 7 bases; nucleotides outside the gene matches: 8. Looked up from germline, CDR1 is SGHTA and CDR2 is FQGNSA. The CDR3 consists of 14 residues. Written as DNA, the CDR3 is TGTGCCAGCAGCTTCGGGCAGGGGGTGGGTGGCTACACCTTC. This encodes CASSFGQGVGGYTF.

The rearrangement joins TRBV29-1 to TRBJ2-7; TRBD2 is a possible D gene (6 bases). The CDR3 is 10 residues long. The germline gives CDR1 SQVTM, CDR2 ANQGSEA. The ends were cut back, 7 bases at V and 6 bases at J, with 10 bases in the middle. CDR3 bases: TGCAGCGCGGCGGGGCTCGAGCAGTACTTC. Protein product: CSAAGLEQYF.

This chain joins TRBV6-5 and TRBJ2-7, with TRBD1 matching over 8 bases. CDR3 length: 14 residues. Germline CDR1 is MNHEY and CDR2 is SVGAGI. J was trimmed by 5 bases and V by 5 bases; bases with no gene match: 8. The CDR3 sequence: CASSPGTGKNEQYF. Here the CDR3 DNA reads TGTGCCAGCAGTCCCGGGACAGGAAAAAACGAGCAGTACTTC.

The chain employs TRBV10-3 and TRBJ2-5; possible D gene TRBD1, 5 bases. V was pared by 8 bases and J by 2 bases, with 12 bases between. Germline CDR1 and CDR2: ENHRY and SYGVKD. The CDR3 is 13 residues long. Written as DNA, the CDR3 is TGTGCCATCGCTTTCGGACAACAAGAGACCCAGTACTTC. Residues: CAIAFGQQETQYF.

This clone was counted only a few times. The chain couples TRBV28 to TRBJ2-5; 9 bases line up with TRBD1. Losses at the gene ends were 4 bases for V and 9 bases for J; bases not matched to a gene: 12. CDR3 length: 15 amino acids. Germline V gene data show CDR1 as MDHEN and CDR2 as SYDVKM. In DNA form, the CDR3 reads TGTGCCAGCAGTTCACGGACAGGGGCACGGTGGGCCCAGTACTTC. Translating it yields CASSSRTGARWAQYF. Supplemented by reference TRBV28 and TRBJ2-5, the full variable domain reads DVKVTQSSRYLVKRTGEKVFLECVQDMDHENMFWYRQDPGLGLRLIYFSYDVKMKEKGDIPEGYSVSREKKERFSLILESASTNQTSMYLCASSSRTGARWAQYFGPGTRLLVL.

The V call is TRBV10-1, the J call TRBJ2-1, with 7 bases aligning to TRBD1. The CDR3 totals 15 residues. Germline V CDR1 and CDR2: WNHNN, SYGVQD (reference sequence). Trimming cost V 6 bases and J 5 bases; bases outside gene matches: 10. The CDR3 reads CASRPLGTANNEQFF. The CDR3 coding sequence is TGCGCCAGCAGGCCTTTGGGGACAGCGAACAATGAGCAGTTCTTC.

CDR3 amino acids: CASNGGPGDTQYF. Written as DNA, the CDR3 is TGTGCCAGTAACGGGGGGCCCGGAGATACGCAGTATTTT. This chain links TRBV19 with TRBJ2-3; tentative D call: TRBD2 (7 bases). V lost 7 bases and J 5 bases, leaving 13 bases between the germline ends. Germline V gene data show CDR1 as LNHDA and CDR2 as SQIVND (reference sequence). This CDR3 is 13 amino acids long.

The gene calls are TRBV27 and TRBJ2-2; D uncertain. Trimming took off 1 base at V and 7 bases at J, with 7 bases between the two ends. The CDR3 sequence is 13 residues long. Looked up from germline, CDR1 is MNHEY and CDR2 is SMNVEV (reference sequence). CDR3 DNA sequence: TGTGCCAGCAGTTTATTTCCGGGCGGGGAGCTGTTTTTT. This sequence encodes CASSLFPGGELFF.

The chain carries TRBV13 and TRBJ2-1, with 8 bases lining up with TRBD2. V gave up 4 bases and J gave up 4 bases; unmatched junction bases: 3. The germline V gene encodes CDR1 PRHDT and CDR2 FYEKMQ (reference sequence). The CDR3 contains 14 residues. CDR3 amino acids: CASSSGGPYNEQFF. In nucleotides, the CDR3 is TGTGCCAGCAGCTCGGGGGGGCCTTACAATGAGCAGTTCTTC.

This clone has a single count. Sequence at one end of the junction differs from germline and may be a read error. This sequence joins TRBV15 and TRBJ2-4; D not resolved. Germline V gene data show CDR1 as LNHNV and CDR2 as YYDKDF (reference sequence). The CDR3 consists of 12 residues. In DNA form, the CDR3 reads TGTGCCACGGAAGTGGGCAAAAACATTCAGTGCTTC. This encodes CATEVGKNIQCF.

The chain recombines TRBV7-6 with TRBJ2-7, with 7 bases lining up with TRBD1. CDR1 SGHVS and CDR2 FNYEAQ come from the germline V gene. Unmatched junction bases numbered 9, after V lost 4 bases and J lost 6 bases. This CDR3 has 14 amino acids. CDR3: CASSSTIGDSEQYF. CDR3 sequence (DNA): TGTGCCAGCAGCTCGACAATAGGGGACAGCGAGCAGTACTTC.

This clone was counted once. The chain is built from TRBV7-9 and TRBJ2-5; tentatively, D is TRBD1 (6 bases). This CDR3 contains 16 residues. The germline V gene encodes CDR1 SEHNR and CDR2 FQNEAQ (reference sequence). V lost 5 bases to trimming and J lost 5 bases, with 21 bases between them. The CDR3: CASSPRATGLWETQYF. The DNA of the CDR3 is TGTGCCAGCAGCCCCCGGGCGACAGGACTCTGGGAGACCCAGTACTTC.